This T cell receptor (beta chain) is drawn from a study of T cells in Graves' hyperthyroidism and ophthalmopathy (dated by TCRdb to between 2018 and 2021). The study in broad terms: Peripheral blood was sampled at the time of initial diagnosis, prior to any treatment. Prospective prediction of ophthalmopathy was tested in an independent validation cohort consisting of some 19 hyperthyroidism patients and some 15 patients who later progressed to ophthalmopathy. Following sampling, methimazole starting at 30 mg daily was given to hyperthyroidism patients, and high-dose intravenous methylprednisolone was given to ophthalmopathy patients. According to the paper, TCR Vbeta CDR3 sequencing was carried out on some 130 peripheral blood samples, which came from fewer than 50 ophthalmopathy, roughly 75 hyperthyroidism and roughly 17 progressor patients. For training and testing, the roughly 97 patients in the discovery cohort were randomly divided in a 7:3 ratio. TCR V-J signatures able to tell the groups apart were searched for in a discovery cohort of 90 to 100 patients, of whom more than 40 had Graves' ophthalmopathy and roughly 57 had stable Graves' hyperthyroidism. Thyroid tissue and blood T-cell repertoires from more than 5 Graves' hyperthyroidism patients were also compared in the study.

Study-wide conclusions, independent of this receptor: Most expanded thyroid clonotypes (frequency above 0.001) were also found in blood, which suggests that blood repertoires may mirror thyroid immune responses. A 13 V-J signature model separated ophthalmopathy from stable hyperthyroidism, with around 90% sensitivity and 81% to 83% specificity in cross-validation and 80%/75% in testing. During validation, the model predicted progression to ophthalmopathy a median of around 6 months ahead of onset, with approximately 71% sensitivity and about 72% specificity. Sample size was not statistically predetermined, and blinding of investigators to group allocation was not performed.

This clonotype was seen many times. Its cognate antigen has yet to be identified. No base qualities exist here, and no much larger clone lies one base off it. Based on the germline V gene (reference sequence), the CDR1 and CDR2 sequences are DFQATT and SNEGSKA. At the junction V is shortened by 3 bases and J by 5 bases; bases outside the gene matches: 2. CDR3 length: 12 amino acids, cysteine to phenylalanine. Just the 36-base CDR3 DNA is kept, in frame starting at base 1. Stable Graves' hyperthyroidism was defined as no progression to ophthalmopathy during 18 months of follow-up. Hyperthyroidism patients were aged 18 to 65 years and newly diagnosed, with disease duration of less than 2 months. The study excluded patients with uncontrolled infections, other autoimmune diseases, pregnancy or lactation. Diagnoses relied on clinical symptoms, serum thyroxine and TRAb, thyroid ultrasound and orbital computed tomography. PBMCs were isolated from about 9 ml of fresh peripheral blood by Ficoll-Paque density gradient centrifugation. Total RNA was extracted using Trizol reagent, and RNA quality was assessed on an Agilent 2100 Bioanalyzer.

Amplification of TCR beta CDR3 regions was carried out from RNA transcripts. A first-round RT-PCR of the TCR CDR3 used the HTBI primer set with the Qiagen OneStep RT-PCR kit. Libraries were constructed in a second round of multiplex PCR, after which size selection and purification were performed. Libraries were sequenced paired-end with 100 bp reads on an Illumina HiSeq2000. The original methods were these. Raw data were processed with SOAPnuke, discarding reads with adapters, uncalled bases, mean Phred below 15, or no exact constant-primer or identifier match. COPE v1.2.5 was used to merge high-quality paired reads, and clonotypes were defined as unique nucleotide sequences. MiTCR v1.1 was used to align the clonotypes against IMGT TRBV, TRBD and TRBJ reference segments. The analysis was restricted to V-J combinations with a frequency above 0.0001, which together covered roughly 99% of the repertoires. The TCS score was defined as the ratio of F50 (clonal expansion) to E x V (chaos), calculated using BLOSUM62-based TCRdist between CDR3 peptides within each V-J. Welch's t-statistics and random forest reduced roughly 530 V-J features to 13, which were used in a naive Bayes classifier (R e1071). TCRdb trimmed the raw reads at Q25, called clones with MiXCR and kept productive beta chains. Duplicate CDR3 protein sequences are folded into a single record with the most common DNA and genes. Clone size and V and J calls follow TCRdb, not the original study. The sample profile shows about 360,000 distinct CDR3 sequences; 13% of them were found once. In total, the top ten clones hold 9.2% of the sample.

This clonotype was obtained from a young woman with Graves' hyperthyroidism. Material: blood. The chain employs TRBV20-1 and TRBJ2-7, with 9 junctional bases fitting TRBD2. The CDR3 loop reads CSASSGSNEQYF. The DNA sequence is given as TGCAGTGCTAGTAGCGGGAGCAACGAGCAGTACTTC.